Below, 5 T cell receptor beta chains from the same sample are listed, as sequenced in a study of blood T cell repertoires in COVID-19. The method was immunoSEQ multiplex PCR; TCRdb's version includes in-frame clones alone and lacks a portion of them. The sample shows 250,000 to 300,000 clones, roughly 80% of them seen only once. The sample comprised PBMCs or T cells enriched from blood (not recorded which). These receptors all come from a man aged 40-50 years who had been exposed to COVID-19.

This clone was recorded a few times. This rearrangement joins TRBV10-1 to TRBJ1-2; 9 bases are a match to TRBD1. The junction had 5 bases not matched to a gene; V was cut back by 7 bases and J by 2 bases. The CDR3 totals 14 residues. Germline values: CDR1 WNHNN, CDR2 SYGVQD (reference sequence). Here the CDR3 reads CASNPGTGNYGYTF. The CDR3 DNA reads as TGCGCCAGCAACCCCGGGACAGGGAACTATGGCTACACCTTC.

The chain has TRBV25-1 and TRBJ2-1, with D possibly being TRBD2 (6 bases). In germline, CDR1 is MGHDK, CDR2 SYGVNS. The germline V and J ends were trimmed by 8 bases and 10 bases, with 21 bases remaining between them. The CDR3 totals 14 residues. Here the CDR3 reads CASRDWAGTREQFF. In DNA, the CDR3 is TGTGCCAGCCGCGATTGGGCGGGAACTCGCGAGCAGTTCTTC.

The chain employs TRBV6-4 and TRBJ2-1; TRBD2 agrees at 12 bases. This CDR3 has 14 amino acids. V lost 3 bases, J lost 6 bases, and 0 bases stayed unmatched. Germline CDR1 is MRHNA and CDR2 is SNTAGT. CDR3 loop: CASSEGLAGNEQFF. DNA for the CDR3: TGTGCCAGCAGTGAGGGACTAGCGGGCAATGAGCAGTTCTTC.

J is TRBJ1-6 and V is TRBV3-1 (or the pseudogene TRBV3-2); TRBD1 might be the D (5 bases). The CDR3 length is 13 residues. Germline V gives CDR1 LGHDT, CDR2 YNNKEL (reference sequence). V was clipped by 6 bases and J by 8 bases, with 11 bases between them. CDR3 sequence (DNA): TGTGCCAGCAGTCATCGGGGGGATTCACCCCTCCACTTT. Its protein is CASSHRGDSPLHF.

V gene TRBV6-5 combines with J gene TRBJ2-1, with TRBD1 matching 8 bases. Germline loops: CDR1 MNHEY, CDR2 SVGAGI. After removal of 8 bases from V and 2 bases from J, the junction contained 5 bases not matched to a gene. This CDR3 region has 14 residues. The CDR3 reads CASQGAGPYNEQFF. CDR3 coding DNA: TGTGCCAGCCAGGGGGCCGGCCCCTACAATGAGCAGTTCTTC.